This T cell receptor (beta chain) was captured in a study of blood T cell repertoires in COVID-19. Study details: Samples came from the United States, Italy and Spain, spanning acute and convalescent COVID-19.

Authors' analysis steps: How many nucleated cells were present was estimated from reference gene primer amplification. The data were produced by immunoSEQ multiplex PCR, yet TCRdb's version contains in-frame clones alone and is incomplete. V and J calls and clone size come straight from that table; D and trimming were deduced from the DNA. The top ten clones hold 2.5% to 3.5% of a sample with about 230,000 clones, 86% of them seen once. Those who participated ranged in age from roughly 18 to 90 years and resided in around 22 US areas. The V end lost 0 bases, the J end lost 9 bases, and 9 bases lay between the germline ends. The CDR3 is made up of 12 amino acids. The germline V gene has CDR1 SGDLS and CDR2 YYNGEE. This clone appeared once.

This chain connects TRBV9 to TRBJ1-1; D unresolved. The sample taken for sequencing was PBMCs or T cells enriched from blood (not recorded which). The sequence came from a woman aged 45-65 years in a cohort exposed to, infected with or recovered from COVID-19 (not recorded which). CDR3 sequence (DNA): TGTGCCAGCAGCGTAGGATCAGGAAAAGCTTTCTTT. It codes for CASSVGSGKAFF.